This T cell receptor beta chain comes out of a study of T cell responses to AZD1222 COVID-19 vaccine. Study-level points and caveats: Baseline serology detected seropositivity in only five or six AZD1222 recipients. Donor demographics were predominantly white British with a female majority; clonal diversity may be underestimated. The span of vaccine-associated CD4 TCRs extended across spike, with dominance at 160-218 and 743-854. The repertoires were collected only after the peak T cell response.

Of note for this clone: Its antigen is as yet unknown.

Method: immunoSEQ multiplex PCR; TCRdb's copy keeps in-frame clones and lacks some. Of 85,000 to 110,000 clones in the sample, 90% are singletons; the top ten hold about 4.8%. This CDR3 spans 14 amino acids. Germline loops: CDR1 SEHNR, CDR2 FQNEAQ (reference sequence). V gave up 5 bases and J gave up 8 bases; unmatched junction bases: 11. V usage is TRBV7-9 and J usage is TRBJ1-1, with 7 nucleotides matching TRBD1. The sequence derives from an adult in good health. Source: peripheral blood, taken on day 0 of AZD1222 vaccination. CDR3: CASSPDDREVEAFF. CDR3 nucleotides: TGTGCCAGCAGCCCAGACGACAGGGAAGTAGAAGCTTTCTTT.